Reported below is one T cell receptor (beta chain). Its specificity is unknown. Viral peptide pools were used in the ViraFEST assay to expand antigen-specific CD4+ T cells, and sequencing came afterward. Investigators separated out CD4+ T cells once around 11 days of culture had passed. PCR showed that the person got SARS-CoV-2 infection at some point between March and December 2020. Cultures received IL-2 medium that replaced half the medium on days 3 and 7. This specimen belongs to a study of vaccination effects on CD4 cells after COVID-19. Turning to the study itself: There were a couple of convalescent patients who gave samples 16 days and one week before vaccination. Findings and caveats of the study: Clones that were induced by infection or by vaccine showed marked contraction late after vaccination. Convalescent post-vaccine spike-reactive clones were mostly newly vaccine-induced.

Profiled with immunoSEQ multiplex PCR; TCRdb holds only in-frame clones, not every one. The sample shows roughly 35,000 clones, around 69% of them seen only once. The CDR3 is 14 amino acids. In germline, CDR1 is KGHSH, CDR2 LQKENI. Losses at the gene ends were 4 bases for V and 4 bases for J; bases not matched to a gene: 3. The chain is built from TRBV18 and TRBJ2-3; 9 bases map to TRBD2. The input for sequencing was CD4+ T cells from PBMCs cultured with HCoV-NL63 spike peptides, taken before COVID-19 vaccination. This clonotype was sampled from a human donor who had a prior SARS-CoV-2 infection. This CDR3 reads CASSHSGSSDTQYF. The CDR3, as DNA: TGTGCCAGCTCACATAGCGGGAGTTCAGATACGCAGTATTTT.